Here is one TCR beta chain with its context. No antigen is known for it. This entry comes from a study of OX40 agonist ivuxolimab in advanced cancers. Study results and limitations: Certain nonresponding patients likewise had low normalized T-cell clonal expansion.

Germline CDR1 and CDR2: SEHNR and FQNEAQ (reference sequence). CDR3 length: 14 amino acids. Trimming stripped 5 bases from V and 6 bases from J, with 17 bases between. Sequencing was performed with immunoSEQ multiplex PCR; in TCRdb, only in-frame clones are kept and a portion is missing. Of some 74,000 clones in the sample, around 85% were seen once. The material was CD4+ or CD8+ T cells sorted from blood, obtained in a trial of the OX40 agonist ivuxolimab. This clonotype was obtained from an adult with an advanced solid tumor such as melanoma, head and neck, liver or kidney cancer. The V gene is TRBV7-9, the J gene TRBJ2-7; D is unclear. CDR3 sequence reads: CASSRLGSDTEQYF. Written as DNA, the CDR3 is TGTGCCAGCAGCCGCCTGGGCTCGGATACCGAGCAGTACTTC.